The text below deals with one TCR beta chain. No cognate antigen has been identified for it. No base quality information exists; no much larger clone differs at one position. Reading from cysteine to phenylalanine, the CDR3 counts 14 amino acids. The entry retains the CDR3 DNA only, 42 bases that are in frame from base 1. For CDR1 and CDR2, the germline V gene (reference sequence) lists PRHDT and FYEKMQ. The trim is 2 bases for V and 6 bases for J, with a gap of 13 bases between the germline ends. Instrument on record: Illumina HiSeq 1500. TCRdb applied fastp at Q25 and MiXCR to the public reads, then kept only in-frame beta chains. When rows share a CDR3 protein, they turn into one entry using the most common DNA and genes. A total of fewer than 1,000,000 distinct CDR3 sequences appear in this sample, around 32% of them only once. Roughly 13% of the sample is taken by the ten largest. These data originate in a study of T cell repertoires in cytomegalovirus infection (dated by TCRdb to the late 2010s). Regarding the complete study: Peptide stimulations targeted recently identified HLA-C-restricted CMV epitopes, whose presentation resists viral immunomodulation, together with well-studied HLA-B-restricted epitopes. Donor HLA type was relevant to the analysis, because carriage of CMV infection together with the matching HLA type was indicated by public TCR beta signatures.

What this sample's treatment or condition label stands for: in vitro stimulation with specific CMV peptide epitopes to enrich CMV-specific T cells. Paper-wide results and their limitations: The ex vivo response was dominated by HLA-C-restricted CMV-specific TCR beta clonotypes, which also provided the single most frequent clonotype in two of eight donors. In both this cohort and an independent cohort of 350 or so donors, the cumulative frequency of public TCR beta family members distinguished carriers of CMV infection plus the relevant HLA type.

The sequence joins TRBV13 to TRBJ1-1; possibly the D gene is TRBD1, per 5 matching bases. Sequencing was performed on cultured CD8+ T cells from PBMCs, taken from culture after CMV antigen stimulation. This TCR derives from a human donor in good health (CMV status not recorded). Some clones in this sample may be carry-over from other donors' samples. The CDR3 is CASSLRRGWAEAFF. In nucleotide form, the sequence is TGTGCCAGCAGCTTAAGGAGGGGTTGGGCTGAAGCTTTCTTT. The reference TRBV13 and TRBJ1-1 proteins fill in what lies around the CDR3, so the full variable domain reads AAGVIQSPRHLIKEKRETATLKCYPIPRHDTVYWYQQGPGQDPQFLISFYEKMQSDKGSIPDRFSAQQFSDYHSELNMSSLELGDSALYFCASSLRRGWAEAFFGQGTRLTVV.